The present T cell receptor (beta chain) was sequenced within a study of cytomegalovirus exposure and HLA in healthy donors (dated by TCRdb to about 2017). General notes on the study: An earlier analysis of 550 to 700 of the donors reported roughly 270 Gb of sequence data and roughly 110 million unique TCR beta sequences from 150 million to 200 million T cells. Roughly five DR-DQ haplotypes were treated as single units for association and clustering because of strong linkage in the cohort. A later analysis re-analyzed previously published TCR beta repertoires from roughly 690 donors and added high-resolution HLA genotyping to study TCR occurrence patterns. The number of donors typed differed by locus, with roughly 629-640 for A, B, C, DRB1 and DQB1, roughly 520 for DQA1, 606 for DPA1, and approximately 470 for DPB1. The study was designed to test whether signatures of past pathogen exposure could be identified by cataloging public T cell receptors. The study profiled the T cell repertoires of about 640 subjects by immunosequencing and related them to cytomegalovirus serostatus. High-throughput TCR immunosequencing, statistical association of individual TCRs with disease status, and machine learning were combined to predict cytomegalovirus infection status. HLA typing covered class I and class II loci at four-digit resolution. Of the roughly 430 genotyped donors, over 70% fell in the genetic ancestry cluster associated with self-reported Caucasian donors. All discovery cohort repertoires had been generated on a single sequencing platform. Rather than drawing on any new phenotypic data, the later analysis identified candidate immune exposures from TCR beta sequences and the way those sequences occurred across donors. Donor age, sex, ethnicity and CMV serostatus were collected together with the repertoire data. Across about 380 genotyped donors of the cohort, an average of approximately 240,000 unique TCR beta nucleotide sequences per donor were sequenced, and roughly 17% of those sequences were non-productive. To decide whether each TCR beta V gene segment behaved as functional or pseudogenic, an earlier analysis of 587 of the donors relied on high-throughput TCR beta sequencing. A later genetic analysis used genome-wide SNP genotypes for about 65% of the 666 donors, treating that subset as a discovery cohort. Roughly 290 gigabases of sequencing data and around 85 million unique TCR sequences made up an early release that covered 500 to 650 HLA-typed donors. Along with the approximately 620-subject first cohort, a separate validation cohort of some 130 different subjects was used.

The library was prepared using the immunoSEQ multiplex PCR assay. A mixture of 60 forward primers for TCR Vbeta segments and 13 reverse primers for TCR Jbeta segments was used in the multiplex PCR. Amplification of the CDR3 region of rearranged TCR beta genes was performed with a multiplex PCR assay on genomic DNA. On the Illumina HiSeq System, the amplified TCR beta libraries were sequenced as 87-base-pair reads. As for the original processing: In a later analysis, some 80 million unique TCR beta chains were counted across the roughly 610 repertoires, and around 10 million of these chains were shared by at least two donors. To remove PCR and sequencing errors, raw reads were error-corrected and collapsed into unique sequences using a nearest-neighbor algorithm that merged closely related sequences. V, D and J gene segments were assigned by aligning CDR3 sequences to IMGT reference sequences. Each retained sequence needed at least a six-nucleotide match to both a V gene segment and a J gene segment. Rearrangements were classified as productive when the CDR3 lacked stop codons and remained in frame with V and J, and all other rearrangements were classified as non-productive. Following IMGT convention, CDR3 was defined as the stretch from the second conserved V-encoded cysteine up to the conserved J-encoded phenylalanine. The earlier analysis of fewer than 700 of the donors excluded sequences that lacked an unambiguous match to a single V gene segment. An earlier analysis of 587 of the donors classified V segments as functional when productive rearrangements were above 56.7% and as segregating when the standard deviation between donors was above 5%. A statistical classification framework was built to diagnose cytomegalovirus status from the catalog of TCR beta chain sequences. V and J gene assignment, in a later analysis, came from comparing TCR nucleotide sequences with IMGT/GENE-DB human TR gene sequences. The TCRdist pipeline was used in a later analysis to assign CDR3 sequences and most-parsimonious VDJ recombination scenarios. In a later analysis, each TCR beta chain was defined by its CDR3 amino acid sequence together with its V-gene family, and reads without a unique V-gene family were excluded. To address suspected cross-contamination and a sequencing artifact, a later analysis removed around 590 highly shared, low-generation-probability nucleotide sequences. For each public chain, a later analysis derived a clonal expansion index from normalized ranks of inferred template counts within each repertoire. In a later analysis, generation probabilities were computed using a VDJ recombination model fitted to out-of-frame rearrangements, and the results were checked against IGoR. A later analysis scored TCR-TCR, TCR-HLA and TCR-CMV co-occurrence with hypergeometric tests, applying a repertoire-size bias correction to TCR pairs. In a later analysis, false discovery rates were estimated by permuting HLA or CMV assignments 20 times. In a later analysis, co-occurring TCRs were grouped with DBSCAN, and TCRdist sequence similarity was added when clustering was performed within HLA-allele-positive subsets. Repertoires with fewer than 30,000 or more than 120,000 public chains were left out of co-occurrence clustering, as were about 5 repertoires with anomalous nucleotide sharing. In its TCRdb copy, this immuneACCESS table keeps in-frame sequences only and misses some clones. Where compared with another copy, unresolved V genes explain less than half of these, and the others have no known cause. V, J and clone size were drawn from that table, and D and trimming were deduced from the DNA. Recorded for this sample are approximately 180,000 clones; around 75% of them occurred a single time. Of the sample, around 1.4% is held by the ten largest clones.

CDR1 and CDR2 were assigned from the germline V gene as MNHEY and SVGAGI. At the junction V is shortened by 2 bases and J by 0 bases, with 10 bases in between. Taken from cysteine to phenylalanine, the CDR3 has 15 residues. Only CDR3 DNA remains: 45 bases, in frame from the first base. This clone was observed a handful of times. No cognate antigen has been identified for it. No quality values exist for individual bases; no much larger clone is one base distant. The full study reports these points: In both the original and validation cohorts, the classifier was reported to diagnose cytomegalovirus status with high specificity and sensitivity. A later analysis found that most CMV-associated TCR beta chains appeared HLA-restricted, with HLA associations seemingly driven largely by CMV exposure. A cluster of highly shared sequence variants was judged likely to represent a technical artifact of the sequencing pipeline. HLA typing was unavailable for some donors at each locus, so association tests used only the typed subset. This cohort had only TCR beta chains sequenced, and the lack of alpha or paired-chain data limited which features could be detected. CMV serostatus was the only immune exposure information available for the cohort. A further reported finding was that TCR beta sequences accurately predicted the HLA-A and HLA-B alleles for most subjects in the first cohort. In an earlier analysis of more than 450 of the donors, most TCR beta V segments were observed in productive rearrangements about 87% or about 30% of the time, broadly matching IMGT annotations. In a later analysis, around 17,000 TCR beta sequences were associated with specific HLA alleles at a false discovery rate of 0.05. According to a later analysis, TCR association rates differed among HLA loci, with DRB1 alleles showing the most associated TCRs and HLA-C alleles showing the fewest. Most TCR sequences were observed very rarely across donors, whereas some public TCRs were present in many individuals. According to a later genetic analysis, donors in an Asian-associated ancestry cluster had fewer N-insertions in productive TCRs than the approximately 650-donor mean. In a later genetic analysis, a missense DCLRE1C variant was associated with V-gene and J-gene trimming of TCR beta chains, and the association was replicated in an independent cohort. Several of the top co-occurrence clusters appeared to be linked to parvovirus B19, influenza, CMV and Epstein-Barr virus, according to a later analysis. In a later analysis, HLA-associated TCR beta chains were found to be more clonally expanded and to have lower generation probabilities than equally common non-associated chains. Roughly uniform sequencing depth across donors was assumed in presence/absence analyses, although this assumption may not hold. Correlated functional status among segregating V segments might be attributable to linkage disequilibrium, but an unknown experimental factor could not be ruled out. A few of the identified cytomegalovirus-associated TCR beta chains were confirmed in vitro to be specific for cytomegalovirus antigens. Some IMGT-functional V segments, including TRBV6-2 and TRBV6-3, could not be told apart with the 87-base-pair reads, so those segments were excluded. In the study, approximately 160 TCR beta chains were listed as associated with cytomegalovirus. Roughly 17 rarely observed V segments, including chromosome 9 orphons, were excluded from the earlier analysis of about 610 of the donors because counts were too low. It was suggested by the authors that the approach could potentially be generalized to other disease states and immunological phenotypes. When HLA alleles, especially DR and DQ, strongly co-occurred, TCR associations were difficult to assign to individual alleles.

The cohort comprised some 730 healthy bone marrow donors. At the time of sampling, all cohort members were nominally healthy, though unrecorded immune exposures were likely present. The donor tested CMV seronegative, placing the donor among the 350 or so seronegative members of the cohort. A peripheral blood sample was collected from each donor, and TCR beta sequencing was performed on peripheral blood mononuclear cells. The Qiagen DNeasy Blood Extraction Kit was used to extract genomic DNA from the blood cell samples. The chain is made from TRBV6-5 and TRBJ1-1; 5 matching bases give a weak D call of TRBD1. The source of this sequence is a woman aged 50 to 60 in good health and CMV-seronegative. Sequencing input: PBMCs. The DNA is TGTGCCAGCAGTTACGGTTTAGGGGTGAACACTGAAGCTTTCTTT. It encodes CASSYGLGVNTEAFF.